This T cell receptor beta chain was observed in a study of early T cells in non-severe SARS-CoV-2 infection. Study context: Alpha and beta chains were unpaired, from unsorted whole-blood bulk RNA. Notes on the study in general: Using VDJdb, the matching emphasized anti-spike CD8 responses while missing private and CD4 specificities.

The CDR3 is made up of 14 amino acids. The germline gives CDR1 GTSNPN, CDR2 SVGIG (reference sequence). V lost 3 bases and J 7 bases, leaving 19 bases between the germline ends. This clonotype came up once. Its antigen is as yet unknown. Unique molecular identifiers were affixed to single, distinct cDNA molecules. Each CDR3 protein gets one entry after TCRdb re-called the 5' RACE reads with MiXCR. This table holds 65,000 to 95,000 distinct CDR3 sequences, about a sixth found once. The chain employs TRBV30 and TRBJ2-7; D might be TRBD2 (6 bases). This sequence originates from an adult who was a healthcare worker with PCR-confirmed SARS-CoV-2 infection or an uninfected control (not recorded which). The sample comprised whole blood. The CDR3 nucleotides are TGTGCCTGGAGACCCGGGACTCCCCGGGAGGAGCAGTACTTC. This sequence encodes CAWRPGTPREEQYF.